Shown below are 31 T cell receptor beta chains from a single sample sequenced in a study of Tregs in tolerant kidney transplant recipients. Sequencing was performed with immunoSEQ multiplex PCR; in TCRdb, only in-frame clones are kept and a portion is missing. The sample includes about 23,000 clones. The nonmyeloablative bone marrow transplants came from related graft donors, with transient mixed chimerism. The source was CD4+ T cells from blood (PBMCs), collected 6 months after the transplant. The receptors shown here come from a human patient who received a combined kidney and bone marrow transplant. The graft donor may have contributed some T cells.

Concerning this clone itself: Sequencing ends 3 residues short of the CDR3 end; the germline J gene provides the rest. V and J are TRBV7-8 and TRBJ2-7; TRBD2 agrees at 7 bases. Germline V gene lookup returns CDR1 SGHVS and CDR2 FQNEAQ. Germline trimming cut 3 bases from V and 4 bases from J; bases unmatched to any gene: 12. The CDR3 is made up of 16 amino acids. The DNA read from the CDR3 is TGTGCCAGCAGCTTTGATCCTTGGCTAGCGGAATACGAG. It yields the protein CASSFDPWLAEYE. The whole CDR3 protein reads CASSFDPWLAEYEQYF.

CDR3 DNA (partial): TGTGCCAGCAGTTCTCAGGGAGGTCAGCCC. Translation gives CASSSQGGQP. The CDR3 in full is CASSSQGGQPQHF. The gene calls are TRBV12-3 or TRBV12-4 and TRBJ1-5; tentatively, D is TRBD1 (5 bases). From the germline J gene comes the end of the CDR3, since the read stops 3 residues before it. The CDR3 extends over 13 amino acids. Trimming shortened V by 4 bases and J by 6 bases, and 10 bases separated the two germline ends.

Here the CDR3 reads CSAGLAGHSYEQYF. The CDR3 bases that were read are TGCAGTGCAGGACTAGCGGGGCACTCCTACGAG. The V and J genes are TRBV20-1 and TRBJ2-7; 12 bases are shared with TRBD2. The CDR3 end lies 3 residues beyond the end of the read and is filled in from the germline J gene. CDR1 is DFQATT, CDR2 SNEGSKA, per germline (reference sequence). J was trimmed by 0 bases and V by 6 bases; bases with no gene match: 3. This CDR3 spans 14 amino acids.

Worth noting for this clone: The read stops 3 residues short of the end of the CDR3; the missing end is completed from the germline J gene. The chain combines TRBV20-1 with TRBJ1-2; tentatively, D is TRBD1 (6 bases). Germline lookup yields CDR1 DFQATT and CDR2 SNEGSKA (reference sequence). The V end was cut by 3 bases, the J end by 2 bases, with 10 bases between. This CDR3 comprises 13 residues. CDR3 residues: CSASRRGNYGYTF. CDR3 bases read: TGCAGTGCTAGTCGCAGGGGAAACTATGGC.

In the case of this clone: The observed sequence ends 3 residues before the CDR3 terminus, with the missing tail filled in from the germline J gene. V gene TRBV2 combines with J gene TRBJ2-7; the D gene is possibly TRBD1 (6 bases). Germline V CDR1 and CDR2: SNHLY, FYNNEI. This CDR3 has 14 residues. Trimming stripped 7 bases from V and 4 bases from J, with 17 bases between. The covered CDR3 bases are TGTGCCAGCAAACACCGGACAGCCCGTTACGAG. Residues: CASKHRTARYE. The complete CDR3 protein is CASKHRTARYEQYF.

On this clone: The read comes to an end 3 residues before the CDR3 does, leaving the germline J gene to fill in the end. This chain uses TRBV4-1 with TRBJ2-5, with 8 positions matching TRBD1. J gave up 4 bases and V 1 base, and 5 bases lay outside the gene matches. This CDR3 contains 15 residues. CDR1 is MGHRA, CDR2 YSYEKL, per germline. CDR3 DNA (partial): TGCGCCAGCAGCCAAGGGACAGGGAATAGAGAGACC. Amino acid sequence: CASSQGTGNRET. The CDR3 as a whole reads CASSQGTGNRETQYF.

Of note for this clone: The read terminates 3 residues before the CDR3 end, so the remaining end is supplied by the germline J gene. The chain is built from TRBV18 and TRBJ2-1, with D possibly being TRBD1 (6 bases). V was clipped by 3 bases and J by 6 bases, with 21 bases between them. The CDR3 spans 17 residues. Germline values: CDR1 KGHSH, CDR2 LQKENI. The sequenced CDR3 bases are TGTGCCAGCTCACCGTCTTCCGGGACATGGGGGAGCAATGAG. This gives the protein CASSPSSGTWGSNE. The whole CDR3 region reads CASSPSSGTWGSNEQFF.

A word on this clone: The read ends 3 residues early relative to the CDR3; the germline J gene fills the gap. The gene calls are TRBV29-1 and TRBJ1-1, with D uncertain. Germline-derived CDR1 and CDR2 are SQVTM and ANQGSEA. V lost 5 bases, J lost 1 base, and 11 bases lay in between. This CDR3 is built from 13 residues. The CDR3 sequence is CSVRRGKNTEAFF. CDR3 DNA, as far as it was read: TGCAGCGTTAGACGGGGAAAGAACACTGAA. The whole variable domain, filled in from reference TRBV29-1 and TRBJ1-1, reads SAVISQKPSRDICQRGTSLTIQCQVDSQVTMMFWYRQQPGQSLTLIATANQGSEATYESGFVIDKFPISRPNLTFSTLTVSNMSPEDSSIYLCSVRRGKNTEAFFGQGTRLTVV.

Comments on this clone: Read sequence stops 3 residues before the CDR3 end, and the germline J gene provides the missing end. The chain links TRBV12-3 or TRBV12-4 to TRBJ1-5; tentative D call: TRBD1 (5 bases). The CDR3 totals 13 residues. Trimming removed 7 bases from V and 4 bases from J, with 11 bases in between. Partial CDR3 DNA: TGTGCCAGCACTCAGGGAGGGAATCAGCCC. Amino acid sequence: CASTQGGNQP. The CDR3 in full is CASTQGGNQPQHF.

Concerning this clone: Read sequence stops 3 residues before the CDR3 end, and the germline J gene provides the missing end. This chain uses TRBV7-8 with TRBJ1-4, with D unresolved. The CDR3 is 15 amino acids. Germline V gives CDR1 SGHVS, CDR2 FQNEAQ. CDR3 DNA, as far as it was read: TGTGCCAGCAGCTTAGTGATGGCATCGGAAGGGAAA. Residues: CASSLVMASEGK. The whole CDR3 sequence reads CASSLVMASEGKLFF.

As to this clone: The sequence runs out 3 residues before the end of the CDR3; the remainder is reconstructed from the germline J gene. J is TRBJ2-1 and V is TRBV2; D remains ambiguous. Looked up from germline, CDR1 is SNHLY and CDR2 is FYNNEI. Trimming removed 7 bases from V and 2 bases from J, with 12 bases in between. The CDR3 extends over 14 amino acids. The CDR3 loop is CASKPLRAYNEQFF. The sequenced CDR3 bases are TGTGCCAGCAAACCACTCCGGGCCTACAATGAG.

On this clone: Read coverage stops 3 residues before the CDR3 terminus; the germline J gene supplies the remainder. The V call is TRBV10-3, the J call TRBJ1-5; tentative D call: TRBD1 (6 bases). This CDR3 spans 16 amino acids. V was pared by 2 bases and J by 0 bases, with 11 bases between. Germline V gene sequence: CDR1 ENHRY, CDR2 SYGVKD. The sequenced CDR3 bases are TGTGCCATCAGTGAGACAGGGCCCAATAGCAATCAGCCC. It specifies CAISETGPNSNQP. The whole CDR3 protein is CAISETGPNSNQPQHF.

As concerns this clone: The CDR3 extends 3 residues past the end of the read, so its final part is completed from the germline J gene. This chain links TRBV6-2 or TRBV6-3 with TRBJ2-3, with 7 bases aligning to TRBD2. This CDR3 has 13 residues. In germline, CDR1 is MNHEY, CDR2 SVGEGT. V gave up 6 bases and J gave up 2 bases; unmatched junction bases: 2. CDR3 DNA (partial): TGTGCCAGCAGGGGACTAACCACAGATACG. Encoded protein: CASRGLTTDT. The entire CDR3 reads CASRGLTTDTQYF.

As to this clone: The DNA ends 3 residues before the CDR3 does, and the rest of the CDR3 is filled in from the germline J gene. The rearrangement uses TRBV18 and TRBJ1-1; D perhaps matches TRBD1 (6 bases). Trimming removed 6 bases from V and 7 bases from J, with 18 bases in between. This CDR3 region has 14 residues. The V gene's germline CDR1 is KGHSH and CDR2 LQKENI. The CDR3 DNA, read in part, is TGTGCCAGCTCCCAAGGGACATTAGTAATTGAA. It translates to CASSQGTLVIE. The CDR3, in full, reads CASSQGTLVIEAFF.

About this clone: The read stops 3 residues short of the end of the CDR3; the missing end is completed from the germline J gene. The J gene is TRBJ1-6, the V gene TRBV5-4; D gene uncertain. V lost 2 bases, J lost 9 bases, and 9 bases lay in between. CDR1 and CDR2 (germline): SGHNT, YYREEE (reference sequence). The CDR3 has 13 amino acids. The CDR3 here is CASSLSLASPLHF. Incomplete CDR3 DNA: TGTGCCAGCAGCTTATCCCTGGCTTCACCC.

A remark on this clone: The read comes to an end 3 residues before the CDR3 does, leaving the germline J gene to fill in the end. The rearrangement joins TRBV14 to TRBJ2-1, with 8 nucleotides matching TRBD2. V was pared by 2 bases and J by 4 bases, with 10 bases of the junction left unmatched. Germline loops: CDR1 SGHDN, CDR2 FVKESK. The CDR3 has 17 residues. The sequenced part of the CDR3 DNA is TGTGCCAGCAGCCAATTCGCGGGAGGTACCCTGTACAATGAG. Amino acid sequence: CASSQFAGGTLYNE. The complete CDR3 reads CASSQFAGGTLYNEQFF.

This CDR3 is CASSLGQQNSPLHF. The sequenced CDR3 bases are TGTGCCAGCAGCTTAGGACAGCAAAATTCACCC. The J gene is TRBJ1-6, the V gene TRBV7-9; weak D call: TRBD1 (5 bases). The read gets to within 3 residues of the CDR3 end, and the germline J gene fills in the rest. Trimming pared 1 base from V and 7 bases from J, leaving 8 bases between. Germline assignment: CDR1 SEHNR and CDR2 FQNEAQ (reference sequence). This CDR3 region has 14 residues.

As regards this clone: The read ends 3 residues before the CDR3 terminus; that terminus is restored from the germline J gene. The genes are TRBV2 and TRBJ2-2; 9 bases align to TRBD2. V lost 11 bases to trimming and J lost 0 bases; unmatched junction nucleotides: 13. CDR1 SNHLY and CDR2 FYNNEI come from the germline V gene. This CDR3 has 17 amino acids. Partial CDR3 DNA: TGTGCCGGAAGGGGGCTAGCGGGGCCAGCGAACACCGGGGAG. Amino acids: CAGRGLAGPANTGE. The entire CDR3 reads CAGRGLAGPANTGELFF.

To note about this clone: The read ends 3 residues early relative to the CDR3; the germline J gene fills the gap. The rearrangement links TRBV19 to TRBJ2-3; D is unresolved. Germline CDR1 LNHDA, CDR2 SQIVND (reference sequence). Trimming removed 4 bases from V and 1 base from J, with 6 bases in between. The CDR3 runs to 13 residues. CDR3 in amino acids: CASSTLRTDTQYF. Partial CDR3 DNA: TGTGCCAGTAGTACCCTACGCACAGATACG.

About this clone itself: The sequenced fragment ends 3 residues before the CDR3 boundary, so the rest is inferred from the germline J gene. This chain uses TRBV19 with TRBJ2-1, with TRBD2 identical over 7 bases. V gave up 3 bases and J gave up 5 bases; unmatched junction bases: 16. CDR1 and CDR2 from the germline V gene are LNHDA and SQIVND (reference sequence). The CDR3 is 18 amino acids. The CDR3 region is CASSILTGAGYSHNEQFF. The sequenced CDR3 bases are TGTGCCAGTAGTATCTTAACGGGAGCGGGGTATTCCCACAATGAG.

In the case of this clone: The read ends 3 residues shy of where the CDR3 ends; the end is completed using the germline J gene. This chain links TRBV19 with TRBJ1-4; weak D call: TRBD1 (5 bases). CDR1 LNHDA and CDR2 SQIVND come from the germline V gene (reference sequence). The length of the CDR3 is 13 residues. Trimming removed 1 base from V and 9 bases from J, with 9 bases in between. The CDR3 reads CASSIGGKKKLFF. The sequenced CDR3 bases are TGTGCCAGTAGTATAGGGGGCAAAAAAAAA.

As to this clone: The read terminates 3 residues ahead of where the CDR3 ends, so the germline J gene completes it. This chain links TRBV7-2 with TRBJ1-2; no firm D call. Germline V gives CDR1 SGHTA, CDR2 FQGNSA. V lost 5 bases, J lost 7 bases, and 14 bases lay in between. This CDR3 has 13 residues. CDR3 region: CASSPDGVGGYTF. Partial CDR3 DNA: TGTGCCAGCAGCCCGGACGGGGTAGGTGGC. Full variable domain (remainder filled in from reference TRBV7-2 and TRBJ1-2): GAGVSQSPSNKVTEKGKDVELRCDPISGHTALYWYRQSLGQGLEFLIYFQGNSAPDKSGLPSDRFSAERTGGSVSTLTIQRTQQEDSAVYLCASSPDGVGGYTFGSGTRLTVV.

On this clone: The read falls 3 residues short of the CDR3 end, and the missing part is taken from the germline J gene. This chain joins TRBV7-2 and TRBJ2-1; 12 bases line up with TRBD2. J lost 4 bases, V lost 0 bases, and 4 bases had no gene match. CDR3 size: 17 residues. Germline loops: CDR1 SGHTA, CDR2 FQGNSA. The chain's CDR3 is CASSLAAGTSGYNEQFF. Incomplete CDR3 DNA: TGTGCCAGCAGCTTAGCGGCCGGGACTAGCGGGTACAATGAG.

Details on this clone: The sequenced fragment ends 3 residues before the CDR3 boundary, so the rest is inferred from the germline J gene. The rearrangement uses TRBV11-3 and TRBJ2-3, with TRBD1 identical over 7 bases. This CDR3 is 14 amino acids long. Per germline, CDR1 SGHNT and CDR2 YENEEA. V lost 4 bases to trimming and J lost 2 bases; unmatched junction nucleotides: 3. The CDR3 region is CASSSTGVTDTQYF. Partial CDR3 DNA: TGTGCCAGCAGCTCAACAGGGGTCACAGATACG.

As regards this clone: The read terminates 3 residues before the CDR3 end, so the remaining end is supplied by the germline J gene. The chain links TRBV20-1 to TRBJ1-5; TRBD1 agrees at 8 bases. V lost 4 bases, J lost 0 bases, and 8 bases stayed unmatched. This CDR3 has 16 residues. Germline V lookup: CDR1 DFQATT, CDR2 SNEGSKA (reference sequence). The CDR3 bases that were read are TGCAGTGCTACCAAACAGGGGGGCGATAGCAATCAGCCC. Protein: CSATKQGGDSNQP. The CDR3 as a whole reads CSATKQGGDSNQPQHF.

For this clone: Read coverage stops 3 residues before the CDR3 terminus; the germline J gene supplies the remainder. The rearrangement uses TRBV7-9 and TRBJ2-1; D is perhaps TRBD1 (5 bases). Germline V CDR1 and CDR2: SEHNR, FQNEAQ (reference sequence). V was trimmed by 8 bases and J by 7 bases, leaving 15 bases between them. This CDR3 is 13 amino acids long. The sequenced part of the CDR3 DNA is TGTGCCAGCCCAAGGGGCGGTAGAAATGAG. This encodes CASPRGGRNE. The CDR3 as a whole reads CASPRGGRNEQFF.

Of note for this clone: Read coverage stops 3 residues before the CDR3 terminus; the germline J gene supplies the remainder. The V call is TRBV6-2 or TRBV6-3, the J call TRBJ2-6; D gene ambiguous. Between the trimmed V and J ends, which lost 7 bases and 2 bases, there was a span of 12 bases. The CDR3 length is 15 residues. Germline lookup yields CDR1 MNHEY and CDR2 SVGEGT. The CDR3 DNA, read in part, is TGTGCCAGCAACCCAAAAGGCACTGGGGCCAACGTC. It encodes CASNPKGTGANV. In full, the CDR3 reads CASNPKGTGANVLTF.

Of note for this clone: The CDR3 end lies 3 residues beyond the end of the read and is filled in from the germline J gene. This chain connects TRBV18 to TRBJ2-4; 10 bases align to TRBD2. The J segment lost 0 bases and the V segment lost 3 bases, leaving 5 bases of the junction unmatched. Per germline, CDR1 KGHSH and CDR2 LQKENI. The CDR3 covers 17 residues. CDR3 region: CASSPRTSGLAKNIQYF. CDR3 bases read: TGTGCCAGCTCACCTAGGACTAGCGGTCTAGCCAAAAACATT.

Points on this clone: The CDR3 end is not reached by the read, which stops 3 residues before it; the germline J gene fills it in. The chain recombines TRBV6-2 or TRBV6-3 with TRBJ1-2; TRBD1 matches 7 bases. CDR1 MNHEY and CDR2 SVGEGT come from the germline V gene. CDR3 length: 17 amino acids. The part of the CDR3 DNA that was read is TGTGCCAGCGTACGACAGGGTTTTCGGAGACCTGACGGGGGC. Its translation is CASVRQGFRRPDGG. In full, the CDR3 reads CASVRQGFRRPDGGYTF.

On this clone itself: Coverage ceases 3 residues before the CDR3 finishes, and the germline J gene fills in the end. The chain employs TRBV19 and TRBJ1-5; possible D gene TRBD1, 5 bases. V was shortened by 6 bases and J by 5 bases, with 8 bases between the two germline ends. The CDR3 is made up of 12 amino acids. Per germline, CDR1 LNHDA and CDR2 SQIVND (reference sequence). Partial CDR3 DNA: TGTGCCAGTAGGGGGGGGGATCAGCCC. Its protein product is CASRGGDQP. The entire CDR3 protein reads CASRGGDQPQHF.

The CDR3 spells CASSPLAGPYNEQFF. The part of the CDR3 DNA that was read is TGTGCCAGCAGCCCACTAGCGGGTCCTTACAATGAG. The V gene is TRBV7-9, the J gene TRBJ2-1, with TRBD2 matching over 9 bases. The CDR3 goes on 3 residues after the read ends, and that part is filled in from the germline J gene. CDR1 is SEHNR, CDR2 FQNEAQ, per germline (reference sequence). The CDR3 runs to 15 residues. V was pared by 5 bases and J by 4 bases, with 6 bases of the junction left unmatched.